This T cell receptor beta chain was recovered during a study of T cell responses to AZD1222 COVID-19 vaccine (dated by TCRdb to about 2021). In the study overall: TCR sequencing was performed for 230 to 250 trial participants, of whom some 200 were given two doses of AZD1222 and approximately 25 were given two doses of MenACWY control vaccine. Trial participants were enrolled by age into subgroups of 18-55, 56-69 and 70-plus years, and 148, 28 and 57 TCR-sequenced participants, respectively, were included in these subgroups.

Paper-wide results and their limitations: Conclusions about previously exposed vaccinees are limited, since just five or six AZD1222 recipients were seropositive for SARS-CoV-2 at baseline. Participants were mostly white British, with more females than males. The authors suggested clonal diversity may have been underestimated. Reportedly, almost half of the unique spike-specific TCRs recognized epitopes lying outside the regions that are mutated in the B.1.351 and B.1.1.7 variants. Because no day 14 peak-response samples were available, repertoires were characterized only after the peak T cell response. After two AZD1222 doses, spike-specific TCR breadth and depth were significantly higher than at day 0 and than in MenACWY recipients. The whole spike protein was spanned by vaccine-associated CD4 TCRs, and dominant responses were seen in regions 160-218 and 743-854. In the small 56-69-year group, the increase in depth fell short of significance, most likely because of low power.

The time point label here, explained by the study, means: baseline before first vaccination. The meaning of the sample's treatment or condition label: meningococcal conjugate vaccine given as trial control. The vaccinee samples were drawn from two UK trials, COV001 and COV002, one of which was a single-blind randomized controlled phase 2/3 trial testing AZD1222 (ChAdOx1 nCoV-19) in healthy adults. For TCRbeta chain sequencing, PBMC samples were collected from trial participants at day 0 and at day 28 after the second dose. The germline ends are 18 bases apart after V is trimmed by 1 base and J by 8 bases. The CDR3 runs 17 residues from the cysteine to the phenylalanine. The kept DNA is CDR3 alone, 51 bases in frame from the first base. Based on the germline V gene, the CDR1 and CDR2 sequences are SGHDN and FVKESK. This clone was seen only once. Its antigen is not yet known. There are no base qualities to consult, and no much larger clone falls within one base.

The CDR3 regions of human TCRbeta chains were analyzed by immunosequencing. On the authors' methods: TCRs in the repertoires were matched against a reference library of SARS-CoV-2-specific TCRs that had been generated with the MIRA antigen-specificity platform. Breadth was defined as the fraction of unique TCRs that were SARS-CoV-2-associated. Depth was defined as the fraction of total T cells that were SARS-CoV-2-associated. Using the MIRA data, each spike-specific TCR was mapped to the spike region that the TCR reacts to and placed in a CD4 or CD8 class. Log10-transformed breadth and depth values were compared by one-way ANOVA with Sidak's multiple comparisons tests. The table was pulled from immuneACCESS by TCRdb, which kept in-frame rearrangements only. Such tables lose some clones; where checked, under half of the loss comes from unresolved V genes, and the rest has no known cause. V and J calls and clone size follow that table, whereas D and trimming were derived from the DNA. The sample profile shows about 140,000 clones; over 90% of them were found once. The top ten hold 0.7% to 1% of the sample.

This specimen consisted of peripheral blood, obtained on day 0 of MenACWY control vaccination. The chain was built from TRBV14 and TRBJ1-6; TRBD1 is a weak D gene call, 6 bases matching. The sequence came from an adult in good health. The sequenced DNA: TGTGCCAGCAGCCAAGCCCCCCCGGGGGCCTCGGATTCACCCCTCCACTTT. This yields the protein CASSQAPPGASDSPLHF.